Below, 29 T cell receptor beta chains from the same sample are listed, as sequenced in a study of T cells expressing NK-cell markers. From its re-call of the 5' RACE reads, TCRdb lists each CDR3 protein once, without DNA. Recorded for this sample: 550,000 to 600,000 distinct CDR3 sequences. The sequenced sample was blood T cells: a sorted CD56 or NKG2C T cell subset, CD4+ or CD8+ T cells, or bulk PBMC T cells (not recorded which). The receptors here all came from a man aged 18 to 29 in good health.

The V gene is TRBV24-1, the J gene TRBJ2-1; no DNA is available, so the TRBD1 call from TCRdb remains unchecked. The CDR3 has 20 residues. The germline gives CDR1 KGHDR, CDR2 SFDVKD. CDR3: CATSDLPALSSQGIYNEQFF.

The CDR3 sequence: CASSQHLLEGRLGNEQFF. This chain links TRBV4-1 with TRBJ2-1; TCRdb selects TRBD1, and the lack of DNA leaves this call unchecked. CDR3 length equals 18 residues. The germline V gene encodes CDR1 MGHRA and CDR2 YSYEKL.

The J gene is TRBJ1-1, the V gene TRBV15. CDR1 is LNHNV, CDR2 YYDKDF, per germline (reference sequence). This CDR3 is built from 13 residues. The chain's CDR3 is CATSRVGYTEAFF.

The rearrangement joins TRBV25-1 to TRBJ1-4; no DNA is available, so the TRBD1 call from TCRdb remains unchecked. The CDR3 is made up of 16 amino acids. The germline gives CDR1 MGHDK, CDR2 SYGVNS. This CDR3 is CASSDRQGPGSEKLFF.

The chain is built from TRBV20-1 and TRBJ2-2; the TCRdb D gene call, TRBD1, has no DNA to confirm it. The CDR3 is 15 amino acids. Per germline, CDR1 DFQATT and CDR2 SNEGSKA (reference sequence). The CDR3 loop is CSARGGGGITGELFF.

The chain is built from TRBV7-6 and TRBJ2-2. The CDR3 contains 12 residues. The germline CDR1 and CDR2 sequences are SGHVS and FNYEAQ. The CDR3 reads CASRPEVGELFF.

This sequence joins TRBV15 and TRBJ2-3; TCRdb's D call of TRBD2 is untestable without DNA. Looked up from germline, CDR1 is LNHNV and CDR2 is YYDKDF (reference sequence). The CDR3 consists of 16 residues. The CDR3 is CATAMYQRKYTDTQYF.

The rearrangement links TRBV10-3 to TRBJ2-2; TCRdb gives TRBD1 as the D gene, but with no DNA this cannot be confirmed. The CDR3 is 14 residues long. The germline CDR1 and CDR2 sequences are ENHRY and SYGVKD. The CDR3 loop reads CATRDRTSTGELFF.

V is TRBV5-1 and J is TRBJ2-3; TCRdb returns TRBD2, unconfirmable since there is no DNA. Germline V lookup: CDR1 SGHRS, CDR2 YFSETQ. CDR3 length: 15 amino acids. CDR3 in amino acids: CASSSTSGRAITQYF.

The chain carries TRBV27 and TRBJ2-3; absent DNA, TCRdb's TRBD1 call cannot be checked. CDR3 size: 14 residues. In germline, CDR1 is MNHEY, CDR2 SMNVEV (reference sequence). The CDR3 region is CARSRLDGADTQYF.

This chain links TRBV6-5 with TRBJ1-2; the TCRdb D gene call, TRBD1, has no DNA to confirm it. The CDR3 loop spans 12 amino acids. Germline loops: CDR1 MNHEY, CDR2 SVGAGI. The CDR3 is CASSPGQWGYTF.

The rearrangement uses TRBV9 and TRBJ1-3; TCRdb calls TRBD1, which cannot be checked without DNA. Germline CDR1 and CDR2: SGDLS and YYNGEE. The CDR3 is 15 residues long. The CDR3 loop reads CASSVGGQLGNTIYF.

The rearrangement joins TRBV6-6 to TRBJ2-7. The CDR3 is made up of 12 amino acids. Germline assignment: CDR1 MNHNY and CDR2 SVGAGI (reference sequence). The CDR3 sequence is CASSYVSDEQYF.

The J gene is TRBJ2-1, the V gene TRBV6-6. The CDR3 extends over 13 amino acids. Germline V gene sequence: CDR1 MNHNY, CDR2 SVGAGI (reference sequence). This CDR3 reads CASTLYFGNEQFF.

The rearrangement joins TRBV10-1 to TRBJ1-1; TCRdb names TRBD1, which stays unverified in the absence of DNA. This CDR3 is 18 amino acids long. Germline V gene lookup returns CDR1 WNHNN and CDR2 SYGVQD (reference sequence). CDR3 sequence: CASSLRGGAMFQNTEAFF.

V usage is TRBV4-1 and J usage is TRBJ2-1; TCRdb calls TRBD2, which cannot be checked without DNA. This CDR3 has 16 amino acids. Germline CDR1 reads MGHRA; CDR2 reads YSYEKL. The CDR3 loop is CASSQFGTSGGMEQFF.

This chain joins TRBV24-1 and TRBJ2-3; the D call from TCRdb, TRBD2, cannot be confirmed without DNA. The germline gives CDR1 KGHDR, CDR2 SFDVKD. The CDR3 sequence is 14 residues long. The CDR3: CATSAVKGGDTQYF.

CDR3 region: CSVEPGTELQETQYF. The gene calls are TRBV29-1 and TRBJ2-5; TCRdb's D call, TRBD1, is unchecked because there is no DNA. Looked up from germline, CDR1 is SQVTM and CDR2 is ANQGSEA. The CDR3 contains 15 residues.

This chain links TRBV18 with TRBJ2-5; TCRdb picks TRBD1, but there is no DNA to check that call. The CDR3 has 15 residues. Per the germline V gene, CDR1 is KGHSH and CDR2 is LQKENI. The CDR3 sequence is CASSPQTGFQETQYF.

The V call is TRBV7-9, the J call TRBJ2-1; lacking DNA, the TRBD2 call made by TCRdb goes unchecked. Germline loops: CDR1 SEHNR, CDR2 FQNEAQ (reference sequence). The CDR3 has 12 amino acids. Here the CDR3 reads CASSMSGAEQFF.

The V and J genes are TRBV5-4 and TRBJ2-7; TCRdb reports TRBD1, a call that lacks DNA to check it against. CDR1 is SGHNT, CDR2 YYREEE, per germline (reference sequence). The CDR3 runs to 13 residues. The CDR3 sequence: CASSPPQSYEQYF.

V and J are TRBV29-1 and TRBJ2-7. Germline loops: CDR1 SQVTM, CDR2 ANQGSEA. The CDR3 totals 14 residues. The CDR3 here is CSVEDPDGYYEQYF.

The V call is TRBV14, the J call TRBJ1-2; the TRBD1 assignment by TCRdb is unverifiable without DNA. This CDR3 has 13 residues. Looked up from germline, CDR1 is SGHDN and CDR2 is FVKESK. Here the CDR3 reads CASSQARGGGYTF.

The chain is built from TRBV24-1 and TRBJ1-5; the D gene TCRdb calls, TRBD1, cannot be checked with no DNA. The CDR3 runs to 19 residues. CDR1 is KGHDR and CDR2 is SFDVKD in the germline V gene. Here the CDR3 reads CATSDSRTGGDPSNQPQHF.

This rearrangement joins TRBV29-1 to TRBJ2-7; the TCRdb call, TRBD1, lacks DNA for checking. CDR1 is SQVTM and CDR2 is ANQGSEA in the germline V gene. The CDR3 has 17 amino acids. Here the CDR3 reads CSVEDHRESGDPYEQYF.

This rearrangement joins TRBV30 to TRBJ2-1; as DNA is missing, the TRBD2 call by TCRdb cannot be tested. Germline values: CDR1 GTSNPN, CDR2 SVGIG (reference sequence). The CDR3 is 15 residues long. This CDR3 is CAWSRPSGTYNEQFF. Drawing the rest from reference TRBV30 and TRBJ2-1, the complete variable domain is SQTIHQWPATLVQPVGSPLSLECTVEGTSNPNLYWYRQAAGRGLQLLFYSVGIGQISSEVPQNLSASRPQDRQFILSSKKLLLSDSGFYLCAWSRPSGTYNEQFFGPGTRLTVL.

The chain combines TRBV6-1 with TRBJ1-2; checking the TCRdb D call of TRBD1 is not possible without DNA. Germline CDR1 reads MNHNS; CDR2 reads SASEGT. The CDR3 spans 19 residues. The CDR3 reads CASSGGQGEYEKGLYGYTF.

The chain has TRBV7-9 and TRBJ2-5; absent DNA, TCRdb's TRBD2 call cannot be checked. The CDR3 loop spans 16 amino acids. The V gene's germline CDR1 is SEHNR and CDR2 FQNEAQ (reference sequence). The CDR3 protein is CASSLAPVTVSETQYF.

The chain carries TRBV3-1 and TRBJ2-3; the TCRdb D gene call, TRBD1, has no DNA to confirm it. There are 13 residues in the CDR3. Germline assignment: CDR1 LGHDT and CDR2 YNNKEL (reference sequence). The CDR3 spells CASSQDRGFTQYF.